The sequence of this T cell receptor (beta chain) was determined in a study of blood T cell repertoires in COVID-19. Here immunoSEQ multiplex PCR was the method, and the copy in TCRdb shows in-frame clones only, minus some. The data hold roughly 160,000 clones, with under 80% observed a single time. In germline, CDR1 is SNHLY, CDR2 FYNNEI. CDR3 length: 14 amino acids. Trimming removed 5 bases at V and 1 base at J, with 9 bases between. The receptor comes from an elderly woman with acute or convalescent COVID-19. The sequenced sample consisted of peripheral blood. The rearrangement links TRBV2 to TRBJ2-1; D unresolved. In DNA form, the CDR3 reads TGTGCCAGCAGTATAGCTGGTTCCTACAATGAGCAGTTCTTC. It translates to CASSIAGSYNEQFF. The entire variable domain, with the rest obtained from reference TRBV2 and TRBJ2-1, is as follows: EPEVTQTPSHQVTQMGQEVILRCVPISNHLYFYWYRQILGQKVEFLVSFYNNEISEKSEIFDDQFSVERPDGSNFTLKIRSTKLEDSAMYFCASSIAGSYNEQFFGPGTRLTVL.